This T cell receptor beta chain was captured in a study of CD8 T cells in ankylosing spondylitis. The study's findings and limits: Certain motif variants had earlier appeared in reactive arthritis synovial fluid and blood. A TCR beta motif of eight highly homologous variants appeared characteristic of ankylosing spondylitis blood.

On this clonotype itself: Its antigen is not known.

The trim removed 5 bases at V and 0 bases at J, leaving 6 bases unmatched. Germline V gene lookup returns CDR1 SGHAT and CDR2 FQNNGV. This CDR3 is built from 17 residues. 5'-RACE, quantitative and with molecular barcodes, yielded the TCR beta libraries. TCRdb redid the calling of the 5' RACE reads with MiXCR, one entry per CDR3 protein. Found here are 200,000 to 250,000 distinct CDR3 sequences, 32% of them singletons; the top ten hold around 4.4%. J is TRBJ2-6 and V is TRBV11-2; 8 bases are shared with TRBD1. The specimen was blood, either unsorted or a sorted T cell fraction (not recorded which). This receptor was identified in a male donor with ankylosing spondylitis or in good health (not recorded which). The CDR3 loop reads CASSGQGTHSGANVLTF. For the CDR3, the DNA is TGTGCCAGCAGCGGACAGGGCACGCACTCTGGGGCCAACGTCCTGACTTTC.